This TCR beta chain was identified in a study of blood T cell repertoires in COVID-19. The wider study: Donors in the United States, Italy and Spain gave samples during acute or convalescent COVID-19. Sample material is recorded as cDNA or gDNA derived from T cells, B-cell-depleted T cells, or PBMCs.

In the study's own analysis: Amplifying reference gene primers gave estimates of nucleated cell counts. Sequencing used immunoSEQ multiplex PCR; TCRdb keeps in-frame clones, though not all of them. V, J and clone size reflect that table, while D and trimming were determined from the DNA. This sample carries about 190,000 clones, 90% of them seen once, and the ten largest clones take approximately 0.62%. This TCR came from a man aged 45-65 years with acute or convalescent COVID-19. What was sequenced was peripheral blood.

The CDR3 loop is CASSPSGVTATEAFF. The CDR3 bases are TGTGCCAGCTCACCTTCCGGGGTTACAGCCACTGAAGCTTTCTTT. V usage is TRBV18 and J usage is TRBJ1-1; D is ambiguous. Trimming took 3 bases from V and 4 from J, leaving 15 bases between them. The germline V gene encodes CDR1 KGHSH and CDR2 LQKENI. The CDR3 sequence is 15 residues long.